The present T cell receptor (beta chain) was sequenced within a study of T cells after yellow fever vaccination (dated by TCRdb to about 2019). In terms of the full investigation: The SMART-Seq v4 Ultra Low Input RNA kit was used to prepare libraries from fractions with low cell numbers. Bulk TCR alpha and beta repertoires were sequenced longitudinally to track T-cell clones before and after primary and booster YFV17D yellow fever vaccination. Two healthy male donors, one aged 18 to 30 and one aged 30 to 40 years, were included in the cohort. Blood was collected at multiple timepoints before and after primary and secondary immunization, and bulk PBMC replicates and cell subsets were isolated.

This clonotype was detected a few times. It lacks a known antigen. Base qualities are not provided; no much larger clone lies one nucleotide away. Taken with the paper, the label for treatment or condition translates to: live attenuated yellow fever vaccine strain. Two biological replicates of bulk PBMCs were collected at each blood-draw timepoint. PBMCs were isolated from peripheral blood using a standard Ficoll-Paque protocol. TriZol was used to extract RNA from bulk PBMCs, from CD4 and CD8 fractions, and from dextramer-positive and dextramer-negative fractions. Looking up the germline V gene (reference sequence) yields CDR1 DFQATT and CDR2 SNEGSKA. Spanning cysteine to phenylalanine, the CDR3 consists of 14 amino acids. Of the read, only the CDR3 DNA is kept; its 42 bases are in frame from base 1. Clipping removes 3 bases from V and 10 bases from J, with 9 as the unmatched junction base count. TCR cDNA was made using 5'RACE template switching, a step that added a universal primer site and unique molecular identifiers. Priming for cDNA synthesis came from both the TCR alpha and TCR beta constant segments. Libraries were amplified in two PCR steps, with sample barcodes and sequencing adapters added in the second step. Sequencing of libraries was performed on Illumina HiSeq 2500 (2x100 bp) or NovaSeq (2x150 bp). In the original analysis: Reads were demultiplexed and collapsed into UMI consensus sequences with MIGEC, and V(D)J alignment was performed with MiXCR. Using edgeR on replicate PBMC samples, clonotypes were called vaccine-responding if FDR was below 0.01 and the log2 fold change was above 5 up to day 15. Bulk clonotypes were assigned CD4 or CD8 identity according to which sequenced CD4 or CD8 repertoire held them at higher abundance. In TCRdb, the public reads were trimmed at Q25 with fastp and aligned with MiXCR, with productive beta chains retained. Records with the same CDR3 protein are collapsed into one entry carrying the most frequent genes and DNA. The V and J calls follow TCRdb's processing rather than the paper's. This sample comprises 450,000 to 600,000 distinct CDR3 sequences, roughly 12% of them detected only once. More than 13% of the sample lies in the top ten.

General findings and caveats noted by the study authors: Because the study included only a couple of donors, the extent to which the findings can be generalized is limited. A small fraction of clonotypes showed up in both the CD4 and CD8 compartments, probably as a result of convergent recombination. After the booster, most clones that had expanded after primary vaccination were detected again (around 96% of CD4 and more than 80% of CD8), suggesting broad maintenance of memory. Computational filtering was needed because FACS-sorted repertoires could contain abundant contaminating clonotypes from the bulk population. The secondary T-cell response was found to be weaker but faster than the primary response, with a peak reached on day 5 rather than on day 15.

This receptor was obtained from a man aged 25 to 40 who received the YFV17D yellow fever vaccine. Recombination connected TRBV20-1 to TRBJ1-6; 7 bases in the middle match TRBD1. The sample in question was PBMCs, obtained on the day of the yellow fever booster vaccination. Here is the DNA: TGCAGTGCTAGCCTGGACAGGCTTAAATCACCCCTCCACTTT. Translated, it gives CSASLDRLKSPLHF.